Included here is one TCR beta chain sequence, with context. Antigen unknown. The data derive from a study of CD8 T cell repertoires and HIV-1 epitope variants. For the study at large: Separate wells received one of Twenty-five Gag or Nef variant peptides. IL-2, IL-7 and IL-15 were added on days 3 and 7 of approximately 10-day cultures. Equal numbers of autologous T cell-negative cells presented antigen to enriched T cells. The study, taken as a whole, reports: The TAALDMSHF plasma variant had no responses, unlike KF9 (roughly 5 clonotypes) and HW9 (one).

There are 15 residues in the CDR3. The ends were cut back, 3 bases at V and 2 bases at J, with 16 bases in the middle. CDR1 and CDR2 (germline): GTSNPN, SVGIG (reference sequence). The table came from immunoSEQ multiplex PCR; TCRdb's copy has only in-frame clones and leaves some out. The table includes 95,000 or so clones, roughly 81% detected once. The chain has TRBV30 and TRBJ1-2; TRBD1 might be the D (5 bases). The source is a male donor with HIV. The specimen was uncultured baseline CD8+ T cells from peripheral blood mononuclear cells (PBMCs). The CDR3 bases are TGTGCCTGGAGGGCCGTAGGGGATGGGAACTATGGCTACACCTTC. Amino acid sequence: CAWRAVGDGNYGYTF.